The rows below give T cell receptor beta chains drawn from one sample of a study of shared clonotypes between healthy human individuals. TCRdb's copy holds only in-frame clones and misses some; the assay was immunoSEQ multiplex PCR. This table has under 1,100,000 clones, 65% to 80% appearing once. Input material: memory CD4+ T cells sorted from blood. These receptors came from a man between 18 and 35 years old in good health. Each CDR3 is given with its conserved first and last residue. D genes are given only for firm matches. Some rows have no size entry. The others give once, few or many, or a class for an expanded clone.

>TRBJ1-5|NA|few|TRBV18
TGTGCCAGCTCACCTGGGCAGGTTCTGGGCAATCAGCCCCAGCATTTT
CASSPGQVLGNQPQHF
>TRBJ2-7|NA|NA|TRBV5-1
TGCGCCAGCAGCTTGGGGTCTACCCCCCTCTACGAGCAGTACTTC
CASSLGSTPLYEQYF
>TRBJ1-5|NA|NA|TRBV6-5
TGTGCCAGCAGTTACTCGAAAGAGACCCCATGGGCCCAGCATTTT
CASSYSKETPWAQHF
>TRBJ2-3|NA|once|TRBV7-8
TGTGCCAGCACCCACGGCGTGTGGACAGATACGCAGTATTTT
CASTHGVWTDTQYF
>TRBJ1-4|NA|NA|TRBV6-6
TGTGCCAGCAGGGCAGAGATTAATGAAAAACTGTTTTTT
CASRAEINEKLFF
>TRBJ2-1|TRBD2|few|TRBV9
TGTGCCAGCAGCTCAAGCGGGGGGACCTACAATGAGCAGTTCTTC
CASSSSGGTYNEQFF
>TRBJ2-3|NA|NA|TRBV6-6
TGTGCCAGCACCCCGACAGCTAGCACAGATACGCAGTATTTT
CASTPTASTDTQYF
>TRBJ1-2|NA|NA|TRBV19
TGTGCCAGTAGTAAGAACGACTATGGCTACACCTTC
CASSKNDYGYTF
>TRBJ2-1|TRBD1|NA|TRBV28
TGTGCCAGCAGCGGGACAGGGAGCAGCTCCTACAATGAGCAGTTCTTC
CASSGTGSSSYNEQFF
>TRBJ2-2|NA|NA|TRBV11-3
TGTGCCAGCAGCTTAGGGGAAGACACTTACACCGGGGAGCTGTTTTTT
CASSLGEDTYTGELFF
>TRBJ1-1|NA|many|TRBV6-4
TGTGCCAGCAGTGACTCGAGTGGGAGAAAAGCTTTCTTT
CASSDSSGRKAFF
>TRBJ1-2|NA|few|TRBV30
TGTGCCTGGGGACACACTGAAGGCTATGGCTACACCTTC
CAWGHTEGYGYTF
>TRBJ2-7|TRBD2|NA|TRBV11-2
TGTGCCAGCAGCTTTAGCGGGATTCTTTCCTACGAGCAGTACTTC
CASSFSGILSYEQYF
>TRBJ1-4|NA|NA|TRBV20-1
TGCAGCGGGGGTCCGGGGGAAAAACTGTTTTTT
CSGGPGEKLFF
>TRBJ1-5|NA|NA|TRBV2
TGTGCCAGCAGTGCGGCGGGGAATCAGCCCCAGCATTTT
CASSAAGNQPQHF
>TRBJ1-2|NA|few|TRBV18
TGTGCCAGCTCACCAGACAAAAACTATGGCTACACCTTC
CASSPDKNYGYTF
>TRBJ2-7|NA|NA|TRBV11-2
TGTGCCAGCAGCTTTTTGGAAGGGTACGAGCAGTACTTC
CASSFLEGYEQYF
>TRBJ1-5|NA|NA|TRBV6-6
TGTGCCAGCAGTTCGGACAGCTATAGCAATCAGCCCCAGCATTTT
CASSSDSYSNQPQHF
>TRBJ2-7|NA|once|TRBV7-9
TGTGCCAGCAGCTTAGACGGGAGCTACGAGCAGTACTTC
CASSLDGSYEQYF
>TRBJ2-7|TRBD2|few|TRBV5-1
TGCGCCAGCAGCGTCGGACTAGCGGGGCTCTACGAGCAGTACTTC
CASSVGLAGLYEQYF
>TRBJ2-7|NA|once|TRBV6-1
TGTGCCAGCAGTGAGTCGCCTGGGCGGAACGAGCAGTACTTC
CASSESPGRNEQYF
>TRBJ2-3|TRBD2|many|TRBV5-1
TGCGCCAGCAGCTTAGGACTAGAATATCATACAGATACGCAGTATTTT
CASSLGLEYHTDTQYF
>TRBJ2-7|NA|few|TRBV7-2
TGTGCCAGCAGCTTATGGTACGAGCAGTACTTC
CASSLWYEQYF
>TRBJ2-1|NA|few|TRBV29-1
TGCAGCGTTGGGTCCCCCGGGGGGCTATACAATGAGCAGTTCTTC
CSVGSPGGLYNEQFF
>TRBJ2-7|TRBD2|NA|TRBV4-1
TGCGCCAGCAGCCGGTCGGCGGGGGGGATGTACGAGCAGTACTTC
CASSRSAGGMYEQYF
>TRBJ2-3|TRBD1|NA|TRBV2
TGTGCCAGCAGTGGCCGGACAGGGGGCACAGATACGCAGTATTTT
CASSGRTGGTDTQYF
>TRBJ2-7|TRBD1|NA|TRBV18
TGTGCCAGCTCATTGGGACAGGGGAACTACGAGCAGTACTTC
CASSLGQGNYEQYF
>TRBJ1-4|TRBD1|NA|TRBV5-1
TGCGCCAGCAGCCCCGGGACAGGGGGACTTAATGAAAAACTGTTTTTT
CASSPGTGGLNEKLFF
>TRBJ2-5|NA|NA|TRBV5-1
TGCGCCAGCGGGATCCAAGAGACCCAGTACTTC
CASGIQETQYF
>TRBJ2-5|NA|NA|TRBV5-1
TGCGCCAGCAGCTTGAGGTCGGCAGGGGAAGAGACCCAGTACTTC
CASSLRSAGEETQYF
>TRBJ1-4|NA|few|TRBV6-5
TGTGCCAGCAGCCTTTCGCGACCGCCTAATGAAAAACTGTTTTTT
CASSLSRPPNEKLFF
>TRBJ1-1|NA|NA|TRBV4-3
TGCGCCAGCAGCCAGGTCGCGAAGACACTTGAAGCTTTCTTT
CASSQVAKTLEAFF
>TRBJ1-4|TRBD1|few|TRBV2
TGTGCCAGCCACCGGGACAGAAATGAAAAACTGTTTTTT
CASHRDRNEKLFF
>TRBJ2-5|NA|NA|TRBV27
TGTGCCAGCAGTTCCCTCCGGGTTGGGGAGACCCAGTACTTC
CASSSLRVGETQYF
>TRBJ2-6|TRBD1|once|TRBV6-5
TGTGCCAGCAGTCGACAGGGGGTTGGGGCCAACGTCCTGACTTTC
CASSRQGVGANVLTF
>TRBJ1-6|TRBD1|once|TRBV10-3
TGTGCCATCAGTGACCGACTACAGGGGGACCTGAGGGCCCTCCACTTT
CAISDRLQGDLRALHF
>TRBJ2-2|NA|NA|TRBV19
TGTGCCAGTAGTAGTCAGGGGAACACCGGGGAGCTGTTTTTT
CASSSQGNTGELFF
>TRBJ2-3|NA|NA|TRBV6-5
TGTGCCAGCAGCCCCGATGGGGATACGCAGTATTTT
CASSPDGDTQYF
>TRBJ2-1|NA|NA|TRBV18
TGTGCCAGCTCACCACCGGTGAACTGGAGGGACAATGAGCAGTTCTTC
CASSPPVNWRDNEQFF
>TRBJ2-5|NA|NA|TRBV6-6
TGTGCCAGCAGTTCTGCGGCGAACCAAGAGACCCAGTACTTC
CASSSAANQETQYF
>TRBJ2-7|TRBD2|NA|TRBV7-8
TGTGCCAGCAGCTTGGGAGCGGGGGCCCTCTCCTACGAGCAGTACTTC
CASSLGAGALSYEQYF
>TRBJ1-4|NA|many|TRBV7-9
TGTGCCAGCAGCCCACATGAAAAACTGTTTTTT
CASSPHEKLFF
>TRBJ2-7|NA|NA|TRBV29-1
TGCAGCGTTGCGGGTGACTCCTACGAGCAGTACTTC
CSVAGDSYEQYF
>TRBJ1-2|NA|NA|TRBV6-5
TGTGCCAGCAGAGGACTGGGCTATGGCTACACCTTC
CASRGLGYGYTF
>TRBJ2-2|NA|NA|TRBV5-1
TGCGCCAGCAGTCAAGAACTTCTCACCGGGGAGCTGTTTTTT
CASSQELLTGELFF
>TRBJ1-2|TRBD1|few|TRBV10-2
TGCGCCAGCAGGAGGGGACAGGGAGATGGCTACACCTTC
CASRRGQGDGYTF